This T cell receptor beta chain was observed in a study of tumor-infiltrating lymphocytes in primary liver carcinoma listed by TCRdb under 2017. Concerning the study at large: The five patients, three men and two women aged 30 to 69 years, had hepatocellular carcinoma (four) or combined HCC and intrahepatic cholangiocarcinoma (one). A total of some 35 specimens from 5 patients underwent TCRbeta repertoire sequencing, comprising 25 or so tumor regions, 5 adjacent noncancerous liver tissues and 5 peripheral blood samples. The five patients had tumors staged T1-T3 N0M0, with maximum diameters ranging from about 4.2 to 11 cm. Roughly 3.65 to 7.5 million productive TCRbeta reads were obtained per sample, and no significant difference in read depth was found between tissue types. TCRbeta repertoire sequencing, expression microarrays and whole-exome sequencing were combined in the study across five regions of each liver tumor, with adjacent normal tissue and blood also included. Repertoires from technical replicates were highly reproducible, with mean shared-clone rates about 0.9 and correlation coefficients above 0.98. To link TCRbeta repertoire diversity to the local molecular phenotype, the roughly 23 tumor region samples were profiled with Agilent mRNA microarrays.

Study-level results and caveats: Only the TCR beta chain was sequenced, so true repertoire diversity is likely underestimated because unpaired alpha chains were not captured. With just a few patients in the study, the authors point out that the findings should be validated in a larger study. A significantly larger repertoire fraction was made up by the top 250 clones in tumors than in blood (p = 0.039). Consistent with antigen-driven expansion, pairs of tumor regions showed higher repertoire overlap (mean about 36%) than either tumor-adjacent pairs (approximately 17%) or tumor-blood pairs (approximately 15%). Only about 7.5-24% of top clones were present in all five regions of a tumor, suggesting spatial heterogeneity of tumor-infiltrating T cells. Bulk unsorted samples precluded comparing CD4+ and CD8+ T cell repertoires.

Using a constant-region primer and ProtoScript II reverse transcriptase, TCRbeta-specific cDNA was reverse-transcribed from roughly 500 ng total RNA. Three nested multiplex PCR rounds, following a slightly modified ARM-PCR procedure, were used to build the TCRbeta libraries. Each of the first two PCR rounds ran for around 10 cycles using multiplex TRBV1-TRBV30 forward primers together with a Cbeta reverse primer. Sample barcodes and Illumina adapters were attached in a final 25-cycle PCR using Deep VentR polymerase. Before sequencing, amplicons of 200-500 bp were gel-purified using a QIAquick gel extraction kit. An Illumina HiSeq 2500 was used to sequence the TCRbeta amplicons, generating 250-bp paired-end reads. Per the authors' processing: Trimmomatic v0.33 was used to quality-trim the reads, and FLASH v1.2.11 was used to merge paired reads so that full CDR3 sequences could be recovered. V, D and J germline segments were assigned to the rearranged TCRbeta sequences using MiGEC v1.2.1b. VDJtools v1.0.0 computed clonotype statistics and Shannon-Wiener diversity indices. To cut down on sampling bias, every analysis after diversity analysis relied on just the 250 most abundant clonotypes from each sample. In-frame beta chains were kept once TCRdb had trimmed the public reads at Q25 with fastp and called clones with MiXCR. Each CDR3 protein gets just one entry, which takes the most common genes and DNA from the rows behind it. TCRdb's processing, not the authors' own work, is the source of the V and J calls. The table for this sample lists approximately 73,000 distinct CDR3 sequences; over 70% of them were counted only once. Jointly, the top ten make up about an eighth of the sample.

CDR1 SGHRS and CDR2 YFSETQ were looked up in the germline V gene. Termini included, the CDR3 measures 13 amino acids. Just CDR3 DNA is preserved here, 39 bases in frame from base 1. Relative to germline, V is 5 bases shorter and J is 7 bases shorter, with 13 bases between their ends. With regard to this clonotype: The target of this receptor is not known. Because the CDR3 is missing its conserved closing phenylalanine or tryptophan, this is likely a read error.

Total RNA and DNA were co-extracted without cell sorting from around 20-30 mg of bulk tissue using the AllPrep DNA/RNA mini kit. Between late 2015 and March 2016, a handful of patients in China with histopathologically diagnosed primary liver carcinoma had their tumors surgically resected. Patients had chronic HBV infection and were treatment-naive at sampling. Five spatially separated regions were sampled per tumor: superior, inferior, left-lateral and right-lateral poles, plus the tumor centre. According to histology, viable tumor cells made up more than 90% of every tumor sample. Fresh tumor and adjacent tissue pieces were bisected; one half was stored in RNAlater at -80°C, the other sent for histology.

The chain was built from TRBV5-1 and TRBJ1-5; the D gene assignment is ambiguous. This clonotype was obtained from a woman in her fifties or sixties with primary liver carcinoma and hepatitis B virus infection. Sample: liver tumor tissue from sampling region 4. According to the study, the label for this sample's cell subset or site signals: tumor region T4, right-lateral pole. The DNA sequence reads TGCGCCAGCAGGATGGAGCCGGGACAGCCCCAGCATTAT. Translated, it reads CASRMEPGQPQHY.